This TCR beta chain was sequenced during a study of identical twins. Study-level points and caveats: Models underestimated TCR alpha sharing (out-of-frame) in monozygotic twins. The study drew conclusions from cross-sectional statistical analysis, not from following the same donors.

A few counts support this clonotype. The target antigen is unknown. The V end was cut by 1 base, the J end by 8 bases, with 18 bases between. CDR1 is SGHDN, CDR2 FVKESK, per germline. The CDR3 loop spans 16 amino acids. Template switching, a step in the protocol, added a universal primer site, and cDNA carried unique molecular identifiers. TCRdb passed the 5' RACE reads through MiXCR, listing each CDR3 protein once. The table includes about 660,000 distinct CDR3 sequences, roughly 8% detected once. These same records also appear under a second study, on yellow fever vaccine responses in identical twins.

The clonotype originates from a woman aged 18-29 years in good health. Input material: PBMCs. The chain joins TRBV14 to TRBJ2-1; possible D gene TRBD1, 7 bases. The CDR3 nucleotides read TGTGCCAGCAGCCAAGCTGCGGGGAGAGGGGGCTATGAGCAGTTCTTC. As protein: CASSQAAGRGGYEQFF. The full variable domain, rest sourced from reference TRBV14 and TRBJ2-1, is EAGVTQFPSHSVIEKGQTVTLRCDPISGHDNLYWYRRVMGKEIKFLLHFVKESKQDESGMPNNRFLAERTGGTYSTLKVQPAELEDSGVYFCASSQAAGRGGYEQFFGPGTRLTVL.